This is a list of T cell receptor beta chains from one sample in a study of radiotherapy plus CTLA-4 blockade in lung cancer. TCRdb's copy holds only in-frame clones and misses some; the assay was immunoSEQ multiplex PCR. The data show around 82,000 clones, under 80% seen once. Here the sequenced sample was peripheral blood, taken from a patient treated with radiotherapy plus ipilimumab. The receptors derive from a human donor with non-small cell lung cancer whose response to radiotherapy plus ipilimumab could not be evaluated. Some clones in this sample may be carry-over from other donors' samples. CDR3s include the opening cysteine and the closing phenylalanine or tryptophan. The D gene is left open where the match is weak. Some rows mark clone size as missing; the rest say once, few, many or name a class of expanded clone.

V gene: TRBV28
J gene: TRBJ2-7
D gene: TRBD2
clone size: .
CDR3 length: 16
CDR3 protein: CASTQPSGGAAYEQYF
CDR3 DNA: TGTGCCAGCACCCAACCTAGCGGGGGGGCCGCCTACGAGCAGTACTTC

V gene: TRBV19
J gene: TRBJ1-2
D gene: TRBD1
clone size: once
CDR3 length: 14
CDR3 protein: CASRLADRVSGYTF
CDR3 DNA: TGTGCCAGTAGGCTAGCCGACAGGGTTAGTGGCTACACCTTC

V gene: TRBV7-3
J gene: TRBJ2-1
D gene: TRBD2
clone size: .
CDR3 length: 16
CDR3 protein: CASSLTGGGAPNEQFF
CDR3 DNA: TGTGCCAGCAGCTTAACGGGCGGGGGGGCCCCCAATGAGCAGTTCTTC

V gene: TRBV10-3
J gene: TRBJ1-1
D gene: TRBD1
clone size: .
CDR3 length: 14
CDR3 protein: CAISGTGGLTEAFF
CDR3 DNA: TGTGCCATCAGTGGGACAGGGGGCCTCACTGAAGCTTTCTTT

V gene: TRBV2
J gene: TRBJ1-6
D gene: .
clone size: .
CDR3 length: 15
CDR3 protein: CASSRGQPAASPLHF
CDR3 DNA: TGTGCCAGCAGTCGTGGACAGCCAGCGGCATCACCCCTCCACTTT

V gene: TRBV28
J gene: TRBJ1-6
D gene: TRBD1
clone size: .
CDR3 length: 14
CDR3 protein: CASSPPDRFSPLHF
CDR3 DNA: TGTGCCAGCAGTCCGCCGGACAGGTTTTCACCCCTCCACTTT

V gene: TRBV25-1
J gene: TRBJ1-6
D gene: .
clone size: .
CDR3 length: 15
CDR3 protein: CASSSAGPSFNGLHF
CDR3 DNA: TGTGCCAGCTCCTCGGCGGGCCCTTCTTTCAATGGCCTCCACTTT

V gene: TRBV7-6
J gene: TRBJ1-3
D gene: TRBD1
clone size: .
CDR3 length: 15
CDR3 protein: CASSPTGGFGNTIYF
CDR3 DNA: TGTGCCAGCAGCCCTACAGGGGGCTTTGGAAACACCATATATTTT

V gene: TRBV4-2
J gene: TRBJ1-2
D gene: .
clone size: .
CDR3 length: 16
CDR3 protein: CASSQDSVREDYGYTF
CDR3 DNA: TGTGCCAGCAGCCAAGATAGCGTCAGGGAGGACTATGGCTACACCTTC

V gene: TRBV2
J gene: TRBJ2-1
D gene: .
clone size: .
CDR3 length: 14
CDR3 protein: CASSDIGSYNEQFF
CDR3 DNA: TGTGCCAGCAGTGATATCGGCTCCTACAATGAGCAGTTCTTC

V gene: TRBV9
J gene: TRBJ2-1
D gene: TRBD2
clone size: .
CDR3 length: 16
CDR3 protein: CASSSTSGSSYNEQFF
CDR3 DNA: TGTGCCAGCAGCTCCACTAGCGGGAGCTCCTACAATGAGCAGTTCTTC

V gene: TRBV5-6
J gene: TRBJ1-2
D gene: .
clone size: once
CDR3 length: 19
CDR3 protein: CASSLAVWFGRTANYGYTF
CDR3 DNA: TGTGCCAGCAGCTTGGCCGTCTGGTTCGGACGGACAGCCAACTATGGCTACACCTTC

V gene: TRBV4-3
J gene: TRBJ1-4
D gene: .
clone size: .
CDR3 length: 17
CDR3 protein: CASSPSFSRTDNEKLFF
CDR3 DNA: TGCGCCAGCAGCCCATCCTTTAGTAGGACTGATAATGAAAAACTGTTTTTT

V gene: TRBV4-3
J gene: TRBJ2-6
D gene: TRBD2
clone size: .
CDR3 length: 22
CDR3 protein: CASSLRHGEGLAGGPGANVLTF
CDR3 DNA: TGCGCCAGCAGCCTACGCCACGGAGAAGGACTAGCGGGGGGGCCTGGGGCCAACGTCCTGACTTTC

V gene: TRBV5-1
J gene: TRBJ2-2
D gene: TRBD2
clone size: .
CDR3 length: 17
CDR3 protein: CASSRSRGGRDTGELFF
CDR3 DNA: TGCGCCAGCAGCCGGAGTCGGGGAGGGAGAGACACCGGGGAGCTGTTTTTT

V gene: TRBV18
J gene: TRBJ2-3
D gene: .
clone size: .
CDR3 length: 15
CDR3 protein: CASSKLSLSTDTQYF
CDR3 DNA: TGTGCCAGCTCTAAACTGAGTCTGAGCACAGATACGCAGTATTTT